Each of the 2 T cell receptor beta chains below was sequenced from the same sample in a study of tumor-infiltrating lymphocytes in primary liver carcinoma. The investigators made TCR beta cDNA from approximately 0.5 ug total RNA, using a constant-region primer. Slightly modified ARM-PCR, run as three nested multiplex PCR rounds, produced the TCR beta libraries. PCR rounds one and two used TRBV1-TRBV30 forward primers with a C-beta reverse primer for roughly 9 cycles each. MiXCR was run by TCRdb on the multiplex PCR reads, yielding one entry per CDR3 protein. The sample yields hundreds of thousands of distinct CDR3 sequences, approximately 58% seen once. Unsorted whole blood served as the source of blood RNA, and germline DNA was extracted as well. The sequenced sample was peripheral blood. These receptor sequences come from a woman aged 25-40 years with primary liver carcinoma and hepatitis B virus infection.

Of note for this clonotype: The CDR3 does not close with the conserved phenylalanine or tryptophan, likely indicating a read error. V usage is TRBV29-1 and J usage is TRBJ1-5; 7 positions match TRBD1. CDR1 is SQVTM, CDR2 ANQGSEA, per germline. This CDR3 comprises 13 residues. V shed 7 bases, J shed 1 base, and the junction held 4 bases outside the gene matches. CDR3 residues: CSAVTGSNQPQHS. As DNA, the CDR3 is TGCAGCGCCGTGACAGGGAGCAATCAGCCCCAGCATTCT.

The CDR3 loop reads CASSLDRTISGELFF. DNA for the CDR3: TGTGCCAGCAGCTTAGATCGGACTATATCCGGGGAGCTGTTTTTT. The chain couples TRBV11-2 to TRBJ2-2; D is perhaps TRBD2 (6 bases). CDR1 is SGHAT, CDR2 FQNNGV, per germline. The CDR3 has 15 amino acids. Trimming left V 0 bases short and J 6 bases short, with 11 bases between.